Following are 15 T cell receptor beta chains from one sample sequenced in a study of blood T cell repertoires in COVID-19. Data came from immunoSEQ multiplex PCR; TCRdb stores just in-frame clones and leaves some out. This sample has approximately 140,000 clones; 60% to 85% occur once, and the top ten carry approximately 15%. Sequences were obtained from peripheral blood. These TCRs come from a man aged 50-59 years with acute or convalescent COVID-19.

This clone occurred once. The chain couples TRBV7-3 to TRBJ2-7, with TRBD2 as a possible D gene (5 bases). CDR1 and CDR2 from the germline V gene are SGHTA and FQGTGA. This CDR3 contains 13 residues. Between the trimmed V and J ends, which lost 1 base and 6 bases, there was a span of 10 bases. Written as DNA, the CDR3 is TGTGCCAGCAGCTTAATTTCCGGGGTCGAGCAGTACTTC. It translates to CASSLISGVEQYF.

The rearrangement links TRBV4-1 to TRBJ1-3; 7 bases fit TRBD1. The CDR3 is 15 amino acids. Trimming cost V 1 base and J 3 bases; bases outside gene matches: 3. CDR1 and CDR2 from the germline V gene are MGHRA and YSYEKL. CDR3 loop: CASSQGTGFGNTIYF. The CDR3 coding sequence is TGCGCCAGCAGCCAAGGGACAGGCTTTGGAAACACCATATATTTT.

Points on this clone: A much larger clone is a single base away; this may be a read error. This specimen includes other DNA sequences encoding the same CDR3. The CDR3 loop is CASSLDSSYNSPLHF. The CDR3, as DNA: TGCGCCAGCAGCTTGGACAGCTCCTATAATTCACCCCTCCACTTT. This chain joins TRBV5-1 and TRBJ1-6; D unclear. Trimming took off 0 bases at V and 0 bases at J, with 4 bases between the two ends. CDR1 and CDR2 from the germline V gene are SGHRS and YFSETQ. The CDR3 totals 15 residues. Together with reference TRBV5-1 and TRBJ1-6, the CDR3 gives the full variable domain: KAGVTQTPRYLIKTRGQQVTLSCSPISGHRSVSWYQQTPGQGLQFLFEYFSETQRNKGNFPGRFSGRQFSNSRSEMNVSTLELGDSALYLCASSLDSSYNSPLHFGNGTRLTVT.

J is TRBJ2-3 and V is TRBV11-2; 10 bases agree with TRBD1. The CDR3 consists of 16 residues. The J segment lost 7 bases and the V segment lost 3 bases, leaving 10 bases of the junction unmatched. CDR1 and CDR2 (germline): SGHAT, FQNNGV. The CDR3: CASSFGTGAARYTQYF. CDR3 DNA sequence: TGTGCCAGCAGCTTTGGGACAGGGGCCGCCCGGTATACGCAGTATTTT. Variable domain in full (rest from reference TRBV11-2 and TRBJ2-3): EAGVAQSPRYKIIEKRQSVAFWCNPISGHATLYWYQQILGQGPKLLIQFQNNGVVDDSQLPKDRFSAERLKGVDSTLKIQPAKLEDSAVYLCASSFGTGAARYTQYFGPGTRLTVL.

The rearrangement uses TRBV20-1 and TRBJ1-1; D is uncertain. The CDR3 covers 11 residues. V dropped 4 bases and J dropped 3 bases, with 6 bases sitting between them. CDR1 DFQATT and CDR2 SNEGSKA come from the germline V gene (reference sequence). CDR3 residues: CSAKQDTEAFF. The CDR3 DNA follows: TGCAGTGCTAAGCAGGACACTGAAGCTTTCTTT.

The chain joins TRBV25-1 to TRBJ1-2, with TRBD1 as a possible D gene (6 bases). Trimming stripped 3 bases from V and 4 bases from J, with 12 bases between. CDR3 length equals 14 residues. In germline, CDR1 is MGHDK, CDR2 SYGVNS. As DNA, the CDR3 is TGTGCCAGCAGTGACCAGGACAGCGGCTATGGCTACACCTTC. It encodes CASSDQDSGYGYTF.

The rearrangement links TRBV11-2 to TRBJ2-5; TRBD1 agrees at 8 bases. V shed 5 bases, J shed 1 base, and the junction held 3 bases outside the gene matches. The CDR3 runs 14 residues. Per the germline V gene, CDR1 is SGHAT and CDR2 is FQNNGV. CDR3 sequence reads: CASSAGQVQETQYF. CDR3 coding DNA: TGTGCCAGCAGCGCGGGACAGGTCCAAGAGACCCAGTACTTC.

This clone was counted a few times. The genes are TRBV19 and TRBJ1-5; tentative D call: TRBD1 (5 bases). Trimming cost V 1 base and J 11 bases, with 15 bases left between them. The germline V gene has CDR1 LNHDA and CDR2 SQIVND (reference sequence). The CDR3 is 14 amino acids. CDR3: CASSIGQGGITQHF. CDR3 in DNA: TGTGCCAGTAGTATAGGGCAGGGAGGTATAACCCAGCATTTT.

The chain couples TRBV27 to TRBJ1-2; 11 bases match TRBD1. Germline V lookup: CDR1 MNHEY, CDR2 SMNVEV (reference sequence). The junction had 4 bases not matched to a gene; V was cut back by 3 bases and J by 4 bases. The CDR3 loop spans 15 amino acids. CDR3 loop: CASSFQGQGGYGYTF. The CDR3 coding sequence is TGTGCCAGCAGTTTCCAGGGACAGGGGGGCTATGGCTACACCTTC.

The chain carries TRBV5-5 and TRBJ2-3; TRBD2 matches at 13 bases. V lost 3 bases to trimming and J lost 0 bases; unmatched junction nucleotides: 7. Germline CDR1 and CDR2: SGHKS and YYEKEE (reference sequence). CDR3 length: 18 amino acids. CDR3 nucleotide sequence: TGTGCCAGCAGCTGGACTAGCGGGGGACGCTCTAGCACAGATACGCAGTATTTT. Protein: CASSWTSGGRSSTDTQYF.

The chain couples TRBV30 to TRBJ1-1; 10 positions agree with TRBD1. The length of the CDR3 is 18 residues. The germline CDR1 and CDR2 sequences are GTSNPN and SVGIG (reference sequence). J gave up 5 bases and V 3 bases, and 18 bases lay outside the gene matches. The CDR3 spells CAWRPPFLRQGARTEAFF. The DNA of the CDR3 is TGTGCCTGGAGACCACCTTTCCTACGACAGGGGGCGAGGACTGAAGCTTTCTTT.

This CDR3 reads CASSGTSGDRFVNQPQHF. Here the CDR3 DNA reads TGTGCCAGCAGCGGGACCTCAGGGGACAGGTTCGTCAATCAGCCCCAGCATTTT. The gene calls are TRBV9 and TRBJ1-5, with TRBD1 identical over 8 bases. Germline V gene data show CDR1 as SGDLS and CDR2 as YYNGEE. V was clipped by 3 bases and J by 3 bases; unmatched bases: 14. The CDR3 length is 18 residues.

This rearrangement joins TRBV5-1 to TRBJ2-2; D is possibly TRBD1 (5 bases). The germline V and J ends were trimmed by 0 bases and 1 base, with 7 bases remaining between them. Germline-derived CDR1 and CDR2 are SGHRS and YFSETQ. The CDR3 extends over 15 amino acids. The CDR3 region has the DNA TGCGCCAGCAGCTTGGAAGGACAGAACACCGGGGAGCTGTTTTTT. Protein: CASSLEGQNTGELFF.

The chain has TRBV11-2 and TRBJ2-5, with 13 nucleotides matching TRBD2. Germline V gives CDR1 SGHAT, CDR2 FQNNGV. The CDR3 consists of 16 residues. After removal of 4 bases from V and 5 bases from J, the junction contained 7 bases not matched to a gene. Written as DNA, the CDR3 is TGTGCCAGCAGCTCGGGACTAGCGGGGCCAGGGGAGACCCAGTACTTC. Its protein product is CASSSGLAGPGETQYF.

This clone was seen once. The chain combines TRBV2 with TRBJ2-2; 10 nucleotides agree with TRBD1. Germline V gene sequence: CDR1 SNHLY, CDR2 FYNNEI. CDR3 length: 16 amino acids. V lost 6 bases and J lost 2; bases outside the gene matches: 6. The CDR3 DNA is TGTGCCAGCAGCCGGGACAGGGGCTCCAACACCGGGGAGCTGTTTTTT. Amino acids: CASSRDRGSNTGELFF.